This is a list of T cell receptor beta chains from one sample in a study of cytomegalovirus exposure and HLA in healthy donors. Measured with immunoSEQ multiplex PCR; TCRdb has only the in-frame clones, and not every one. This table has around 250,000 clones, over 90% appearing once. What was sequenced was PBMCs. The receptors originated from a girl aged 2 to 10 in good health and CMV-seronegative. Both conserved end residues are part of each CDR3. D genes are given only for firm matches. Size tells how often a clone was seen (once, few, many) or the class of an expanded clone, and some rows leave it out.

j_call | d_call | clone_size | v_call | cdr3_nt | cdr3_aa
TRBJ2-1 | NA | NA | TRBV10-2 | TGCGCCAGCAGGACGGACGGGGTCTACAATGAGCAGTTCTTC | CASRTDGVYNEQFF
TRBJ1-5 | NA | NA | TRBV4-1 | TGCGCCAGCAGCCTCCTGGCGGGCCGTCAGCCCCAGCATTTT | CASSLLAGRQPQHF
TRBJ1-2 | TRBD1 | NA | TRBV5-8 | TGTGCCAGCAGTATCGACAGGGGCTATGGCTACACCTTC | CASSIDRGYGYTF
TRBJ2-7 | NA | NA | TRBV6-5 | TGTGCCAGCAGGCCCAGGGTCACCCTCTACGAGCAGTACTTC | CASRPRVTLYEQYF
TRBJ2-7 | NA | NA | TRBV7-9 | TGTGCCAGCAGCCCGTCCCAAGGGGCCTACGAGCAGTACTTC | CASSPSQGAYEQYF
TRBJ2-5 | NA | once | TRBV29-1 | TGCAGCGTTGAAGAGGTAGTCCAAGAGACCCAGTACTTC | CSVEEVVQETQYF
TRBJ1-1 | NA | NA | TRBV10-3 | TGTGCCATCAGTGTTCGGTTGAACACTGAAGCTTTCTTT | CAISVRLNTEAFF
TRBJ1-1 | NA | NA | TRBV6-5 | TGTGCCAGCAGTTACTCAGGGACAAAGAACACTGAAGCTTTCTTT | CASSYSGTKNTEAFF
TRBJ2-1 | NA | NA | TRBV11-2 | TGTGCCAGCAGCTTAGCTAGCAATGAGCAGTTCTTC | CASSLASNEQFF
TRBJ2-7 | TRBD2 | NA | TRBV7-6 | TGTGCCAGCAGCTTAGGCGGGGGGGCTCTCTCCTACGAGCAGTACTTC | CASSLGGGALSYEQYF
TRBJ1-2 | NA | NA | TRBV19 | TGTGCCAGTAGTATAGTTACGGGAAGCTATGGCTACACCTTC | CASSIVTGSYGYTF
TRBJ1-1 | NA | NA | TRBV6-5 | TGTGCCAGCAGCGATAGAAGGGGGACATCCTCTGAAGCTTTCTTT | CASSDRRGTSSEAFF
TRBJ2-3 | NA | NA | TRBV9 | TGTGCCAGCAGCGGAGGGGGGGGTTATGCAGATACGCAGTATTTT | CASSGGGGYADTQYF
TRBJ2-5 | TRBD1 | NA | TRBV5-6 | TGTGCCAGCAGCCGGACAGGGGAAAGGGGCCAAGAGACCCAGTACTTC | CASSRTGERGQETQYF
TRBJ1-5 | TRBD1 | NA | TRBV27 | TGTGCCAGCAGGAAACAGGGGGCATGGAGCAATCAGCCCCAGCATTTT | CASRKQGAWSNQPQHF
TRBJ1-5 | TRBD1 | NA | TRBV6-5 | TGTGCCAGCAGCGTGGCAGGGGGTACTAATCAGCCCCAGCATTTT | CASSVAGGTNQPQHF
TRBJ2-1 | NA | NA | TRBV5-8 | TGTGCCAGCATCGCCCTGATTCCTAGCTCCTACAATGAGCAGTTCTTC | CASIALIPSSYNEQFF
TRBJ2-3 | NA | NA | TRBV30 | TGTGCCTGGAGTAAGTGGGGGGCAGATACGCAGTATTTT | CAWSKWGADTQYF
TRBJ1-1 | TRBD1 | NA | TRBV30 | TGTGCCTGGAACCAGGGGGGGAACACTGAAGCTTTCTTT | CAWNQGGNTEAFF
TRBJ2-5 | NA | NA | TRBV15 | TGTGCCACCAGCAGAGTTGGGAGCGGGCCGGGGACCCAGTACTTC | CATSRVGSGPGTQYF
TRBJ1-2 | NA | NA | TRBV6-6 | TGTGCCAGCAGTTACTCCCAGGGAGGTGGCTACACCTTC | CASSYSQGGGYTF
TRBJ2-5 | NA | NA | TRBV19 | TGTGCCAGTAGTATCTGGAGGGGTCATGAGACCCAGTACTTC | CASSIWRGHETQYF
TRBJ1-5 | TRBD1 | NA | TRBV27 | TGTGCCAGCAGTTTGGCAGGGGGAATAAACAATCAGCCCCAGCATTTT | CASSLAGGINNQPQHF
TRBJ2-7 | TRBD2 | NA | TRBV4-2 | TGTGCCAGCAGCCAAGATTCCGCGATAACTAGCGGGGGTTATAGCTCCTACGAGCAGTACTTC | CASSQDSAITSGGYSSYEQYF
TRBJ1-3 | TRBD1 | NA | TRBV2 | TGTGCCAGCAGGGGGACAGGGAAGAAGCCGTACTCTGGAAACACCATATATTTT | CASRGTGKKPYSGNTIYF
TRBJ1-5 | NA | few | TRBV12-5 | TGTGCTAGTGGTTTGGTAGACGAAACCGGGCAGCCCCAGCATTTT | CASGLVDETGQPQHF
TRBJ2-3 | TRBD2 | NA | TRBV5-4 | TGTGCCAGCAGCTTGGAGCGGGGGGTGCGCACAGATACGCAGTATTTT | CASSLERGVRTDTQYF
TRBJ1-5 | NA | NA | TRBV25-1 | TGTGCCAGCAGTGACGCAGGAGGAAGCAATCAGCCCCAGCATTTT | CASSDAGGSNQPQHF
TRBJ2-1 | TRBD2 | NA | TRBV5-1 | TGCGCCAGCAGCCACGGACTAGATGAGCAGTTCTTC | CASSHGLDEQFF